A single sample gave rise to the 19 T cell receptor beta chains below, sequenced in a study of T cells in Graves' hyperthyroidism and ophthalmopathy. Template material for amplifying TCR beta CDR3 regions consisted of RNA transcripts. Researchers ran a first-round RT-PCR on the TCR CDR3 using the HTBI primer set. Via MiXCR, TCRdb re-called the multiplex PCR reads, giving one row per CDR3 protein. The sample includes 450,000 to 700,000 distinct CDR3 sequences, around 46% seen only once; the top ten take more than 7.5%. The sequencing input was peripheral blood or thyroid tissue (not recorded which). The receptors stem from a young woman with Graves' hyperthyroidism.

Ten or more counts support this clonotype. The CDR3 nucleotides are TGTGCCAGCAGAGTGATTGGGGAGAACTATGGCTACACCTTC. Translating gives CASRVIGENYGYTF. The chain recombines TRBV6-1 with TRBJ1-2; unclear D gene. There are 14 residues in the CDR3. Germline CDR1 is MNHNS and CDR2 is SASEGT. The V end was cut by 6 bases, the J end by 2 bases, with 13 bases between.

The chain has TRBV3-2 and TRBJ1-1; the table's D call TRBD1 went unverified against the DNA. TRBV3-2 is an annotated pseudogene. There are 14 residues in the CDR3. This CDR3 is CAFSGQGASTEAFF. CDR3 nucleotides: TGTGCCTTCTCGGGACAGGGGGCGAGCACTGAAGCTTTCTTT.

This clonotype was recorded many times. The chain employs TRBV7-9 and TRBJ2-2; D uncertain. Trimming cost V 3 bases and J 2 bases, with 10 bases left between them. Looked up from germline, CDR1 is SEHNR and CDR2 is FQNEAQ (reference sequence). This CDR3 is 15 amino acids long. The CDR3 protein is CASSLSLTNTGELFF. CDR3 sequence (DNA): TGTGCCAGCAGCTTGAGCCTGACTAACACCGGGGAGCTGTTTTTT.

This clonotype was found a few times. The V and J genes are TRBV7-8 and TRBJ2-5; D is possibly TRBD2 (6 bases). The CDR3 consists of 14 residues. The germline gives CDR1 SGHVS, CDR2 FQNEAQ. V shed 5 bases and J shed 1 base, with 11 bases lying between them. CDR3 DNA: TGTGCCAGCAGCGGACGGGACTTCCAAGAGACCCAGTACTTC. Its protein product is CASSGRDFQETQYF.

CDR3 in DNA: TGTGCCAGCAGAACGGGACGGCAGAACACTGAAGCTTTCTTT. Protein sequence: CASRTGRQNTEAFF. This chain links TRBV27 with TRBJ1-1; D perhaps matches TRBD1 (5 bases). The CDR3 length is 14 residues. The V gene lost 6 bases and the J gene lost 1 base, with 12 bases spanning the gap. The V gene's germline CDR1 is MNHEY and CDR2 SMNVEV (reference sequence).

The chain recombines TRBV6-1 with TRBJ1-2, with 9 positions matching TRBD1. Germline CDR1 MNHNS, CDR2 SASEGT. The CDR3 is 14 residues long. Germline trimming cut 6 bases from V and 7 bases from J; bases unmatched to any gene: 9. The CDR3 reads CASSSGGQGFGYTF. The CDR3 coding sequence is TGTGCCAGCAGCTCGGGAGGACAGGGGTTTGGCTACACCTTC.

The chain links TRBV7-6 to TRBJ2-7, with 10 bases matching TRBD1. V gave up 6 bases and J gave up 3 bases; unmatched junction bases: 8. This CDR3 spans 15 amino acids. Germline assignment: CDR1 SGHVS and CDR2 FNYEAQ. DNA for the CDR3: TGTGCCAGCAGGACAGGGACAGGGGTCAACTACGAGCAGTACTTC. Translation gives CASRTGTGVNYEQYF.

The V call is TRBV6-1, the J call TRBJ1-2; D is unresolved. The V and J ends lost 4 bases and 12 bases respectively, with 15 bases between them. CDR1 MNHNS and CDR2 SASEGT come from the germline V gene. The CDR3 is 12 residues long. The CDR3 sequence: CASSALRGANTF. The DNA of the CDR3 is TGTGCCAGCAGTGCGTTACGGGGTGCGAACACCTTC.

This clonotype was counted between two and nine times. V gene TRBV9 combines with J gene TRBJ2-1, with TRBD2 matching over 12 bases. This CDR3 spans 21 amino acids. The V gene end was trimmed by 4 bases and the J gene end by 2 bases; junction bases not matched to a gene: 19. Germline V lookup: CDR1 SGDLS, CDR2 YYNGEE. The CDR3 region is CASSNPTDPGLAGRAYNEQFF. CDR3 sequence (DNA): TGTGCCAGCAGCAACCCGACAGACCCGGGACTAGCGGGTCGAGCCTACAATGAGCAGTTCTTC.

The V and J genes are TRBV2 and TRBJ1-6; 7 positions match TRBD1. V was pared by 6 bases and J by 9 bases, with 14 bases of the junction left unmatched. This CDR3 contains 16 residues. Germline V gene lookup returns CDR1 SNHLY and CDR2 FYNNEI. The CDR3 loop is CASSAGTDPSVSPLHF. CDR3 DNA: TGTGCCAGCAGCGCCGGGACAGACCCGAGCGTTTCACCCCTCCACTTT.

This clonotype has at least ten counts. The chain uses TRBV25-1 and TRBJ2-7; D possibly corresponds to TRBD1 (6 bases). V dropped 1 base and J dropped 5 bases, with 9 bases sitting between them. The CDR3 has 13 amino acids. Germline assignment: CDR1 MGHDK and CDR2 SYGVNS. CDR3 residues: CASSEFNRDEQYF. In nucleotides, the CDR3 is TGTGCCAGCAGTGAATTCAACAGGGACGAGCAGTACTTC.

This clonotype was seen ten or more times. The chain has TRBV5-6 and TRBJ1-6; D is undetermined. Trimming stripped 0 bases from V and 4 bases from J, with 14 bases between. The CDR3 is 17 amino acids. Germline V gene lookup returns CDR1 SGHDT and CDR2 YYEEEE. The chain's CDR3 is CASSLVGAATYNSPLHF. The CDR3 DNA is TGTGCCAGCAGCTTGGTGGGAGCAGCAACATATAATTCACCCCTCCACTTT.

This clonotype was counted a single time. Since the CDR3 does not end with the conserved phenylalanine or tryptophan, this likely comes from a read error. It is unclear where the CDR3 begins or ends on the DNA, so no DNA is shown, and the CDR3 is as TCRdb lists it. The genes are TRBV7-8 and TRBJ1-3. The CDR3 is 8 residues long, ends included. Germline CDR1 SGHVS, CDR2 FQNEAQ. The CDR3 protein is CASSYRLA.

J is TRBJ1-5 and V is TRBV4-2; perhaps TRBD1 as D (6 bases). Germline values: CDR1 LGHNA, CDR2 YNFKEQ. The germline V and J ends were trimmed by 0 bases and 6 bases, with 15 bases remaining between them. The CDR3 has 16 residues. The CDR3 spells CASSQDGAGDGQPQHF. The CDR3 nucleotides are TGTGCCAGCAGCCAAGATGGGGCAGGGGATGGTCAGCCCCAGCATTTT.

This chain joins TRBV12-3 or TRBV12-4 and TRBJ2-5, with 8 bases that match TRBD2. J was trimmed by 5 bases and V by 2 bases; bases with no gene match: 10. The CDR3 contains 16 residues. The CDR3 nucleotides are TGTGCCAGCAGTTTATACGGGAGGGGGGCCGGGGAGACCCAGTACTTC. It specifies CASSLYGRGAGETQYF.

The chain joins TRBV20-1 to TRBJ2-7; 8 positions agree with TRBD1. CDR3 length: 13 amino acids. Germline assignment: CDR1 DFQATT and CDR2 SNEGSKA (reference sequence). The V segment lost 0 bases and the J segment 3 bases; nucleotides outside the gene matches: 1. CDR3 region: CSAREGTGYEQYF. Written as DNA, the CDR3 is TGCAGTGCTAGAGAGGGGACAGGCTACGAGCAGTACTTC.

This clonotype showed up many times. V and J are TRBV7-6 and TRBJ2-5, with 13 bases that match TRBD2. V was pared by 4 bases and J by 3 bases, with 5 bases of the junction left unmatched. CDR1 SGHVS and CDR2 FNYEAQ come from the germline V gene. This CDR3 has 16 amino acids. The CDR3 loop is CASSSKLAGGEETQYF. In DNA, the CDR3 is TGTGCCAGCAGCTCAAAACTAGCGGGAGGGGAAGAGACCCAGTACTTC.

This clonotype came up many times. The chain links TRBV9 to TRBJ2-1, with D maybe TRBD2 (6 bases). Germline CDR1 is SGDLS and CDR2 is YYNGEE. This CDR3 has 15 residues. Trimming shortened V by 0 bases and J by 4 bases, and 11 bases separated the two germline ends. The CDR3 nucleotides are TGTGCCAGCAGCGTAGTTGGGACTCAGTACAATGAGCAGTTCTTC. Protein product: CASSVVGTQYNEQFF.

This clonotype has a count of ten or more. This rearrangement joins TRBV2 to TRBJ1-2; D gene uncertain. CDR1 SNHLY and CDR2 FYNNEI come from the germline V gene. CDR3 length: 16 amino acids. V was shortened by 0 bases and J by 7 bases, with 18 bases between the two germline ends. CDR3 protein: CASSEALFGVSGGYTF. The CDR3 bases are TGTGCCAGCAGTGAAGCGCTTTTCGGGGTGTCGGGTGGCTACACCTTC.